The sequence of this T cell receptor beta chain was determined in a study of T cells after yellow fever vaccination. Ten or more counts support this clonotype. Trimming shortened V by 2 bases and J by 8 bases, and 9 bases separated the two germline ends. CDR3 length: 12 amino acids. CDR1 and CDR2 from the germline V gene are LGHDT and YNNKEL (reference sequence). TCRdb re-derived calls from the 5' RACE reads in MiXCR, one entry per CDR3 protein. In the table there are around 320,000 distinct CDR3 sequences, roughly a tenth of which are singletons. This chain joins TRBV3-1 and TRBJ1-1, with TRBD1 as a possible D gene (6 bases). This TCR was sampled from a man aged 18 to 35 who received the YFV17D yellow fever vaccine. The sequences come from CD4+ T cells sorted from PBMCs, collected 45 days after the yellow fever booster vaccination. The CDR3 region has the DNA TGTGCCAGCAGCCAATTAGGGACAGAAGCTTTCTTT. Translated: CASSQLGTEAFF.